The 26 T cell receptor beta chains below were found in one sample sequenced in a study of beta chain features in type 1 diabetes. Study results and caveats: Shorter TCRB CDR3s, moderately but significantly so, marked every one of the four CD4+ subsets in Type 1 diabetes patients.

What these receptors recognize is not known. Sequenced material consisted of expressed TCRB transcripts (all of the isolated RNA was reverse transcribed). Here immunoSEQ multiplex PCR was the method, and the copy in TCRdb shows in-frame clones only, minus some. The table has 300,000 to 350,000 clones, roughly a tenth seen once. Sequencing was carried out using central memory CD4+ T cells from blood. Receptors originate from a man in his thirties or forties with type 1 diabetes.

The CDR3 DNA follows: TGTGCCAGCAGCTTACCTTTAGTCTCCTACGAGCAGTACTTC. Translation: CASSLPLVSYEQYF. The rearrangement joins TRBV7-9 to TRBJ2-7; D gene unclear. V dropped 2 bases and J dropped 0 bases, with 8 bases sitting between them. The germline CDR1 and CDR2 sequences are SEHNR and FQNEAQ (reference sequence). The CDR3 length is 14 residues.

The chain carries TRBV11-2 and TRBJ2-7; D not certain. The CDR3 loop spans 12 amino acids. The germline gives CDR1 SGHAT, CDR2 FQNNGV. Trimming took 6 bases from V and 3 from J, leaving 9 bases between them. CDR3 sequence (DNA): TGTGCCAGCAGTCACTTAAGCTACGAGCAGTACTTC. This encodes CASSHLSYEQYF.

This clone was counted a few times. The chain links TRBV15 to TRBJ2-7, with D perhaps matching TRBD1 or TRBD2 (5 bases each). The germline V gene encodes CDR1 LNHNV and CDR2 YYDKDF (reference sequence). There are 15 residues in the CDR3. Deletions cut 0 bases from V and 4 bases from J, with 13 bases between. In DNA, the CDR3 is TGTGCCACCAGCAGAGATCTCGTTGAGGGGTACGAGCAGTACTTC. This gives the protein CATSRDLVEGYEQYF.

This clone was counted only a few times. The same CDR3 can be traced to other DNA sequences in this sample. This chain joins TRBV18 and TRBJ2-5; TRBD2 matches 13 bases. Losses at the gene ends were 3 bases for V and 5 bases for J; bases not matched to a gene: 0. Per the germline V gene, CDR1 is KGHSH and CDR2 is LQKENI. The CDR3 has 14 amino acids. The DNA for the CDR3 is TGTGCCAGCTCACCGGGACTAGCGGGGGAGACCCAGTACTTC. It specifies CASSPGLAGETQYF. Based on the CDR3 plus reference TRBV18 and TRBJ2-5, the full variable domain is NAGVMQNPRHLVRRRGQEARLRCSPMKGHSHVYWYRQLPEEGLKFMVYLQKENIIDESGMPKERFSAEFPKEGPSILRIQQVVRGDSAAYFCASSPGLAGETQYFGPGTRLLVL.

This clone has only a few counts. The V gene is TRBV19, the J gene TRBJ2-3; D remains ambiguous. The V end was cut by 6 bases, the J end by 7 bases, with 20 bases between. In germline, CDR1 is LNHDA, CDR2 SQIVND (reference sequence). This CDR3 is built from 15 residues. Here the CDR3 DNA reads TGTGCCAGTAGCTCGAGGTCCGATCGATCCAATACGCAGTATTTT. Translating gives CASSSRSDRSNTQYF. Full variable domain (rest looked up from reference TRBV19 and TRBJ2-3): DGGITQSPKYLFRKEGQNVTLSCEQNLNHDAMYWYRQDPGQGLRLIYYSQIVNDFQKGDIAEGYSVSREKKESFPLTVTSAQKNPTAFYLCASSSRSDRSNTQYFGPGTRLTVL.

This clone has just a few counts. The genes are TRBV9 and TRBJ1-3, with TRBD1 as a possible D gene (5 bases). The V gene's germline CDR1 is SGDLS and CDR2 YYNGEE. V lost 6 bases and J lost 4, with 20 bases in between. The CDR3 consists of 16 residues. In nucleotides, the CDR3 is TGTGCCAGCACCCGGGACCGGTCTCCAAGAGGAAACACCATATATTTT. As protein: CASTRDRSPRGNTIYF.

The chain is built from TRBV7-9 and TRBJ2-7; D gene unclear. Germline V gene lookup returns CDR1 SEHNR and CDR2 FQNEAQ (reference sequence). This CDR3 comprises 15 residues. Trimming shortened V by 2 bases and J by 0 bases, and 11 bases separated the two germline ends. CDR3 in amino acids: CASSLIESSSYEQYF. Here the CDR3 DNA reads TGTGCCAGCAGCTTAATAGAGTCGAGCTCCTACGAGCAGTACTTC. The complete variable domain, with remaining parts taken from reference TRBV7-9 and TRBJ2-7, reads DTGVSQNPRHKITKRGQNVTFRCDPISEHNRLYWYRQTLGQGPEFLTYFQNEAQLEKSRLLSDRFSAERPKGSFSTLEIQRTEQGDSAMYLCASSLIESSSYEQYFGPGTRLTVT.

The V call is TRBV7-6, the J call TRBJ2-5; 9 nucleotides align to TRBD1. This CDR3 spans 14 amino acids. After removal of 5 bases from V and 9 bases from J, the junction contained 10 bases not matched to a gene. The germline V gene has CDR1 SGHVS and CDR2 FNYEAQ. The CDR3 DNA sequence: TGTGCCAGCAGCGGACAGGGGAGGGGGAGGCCCCAGTACTTC. Its protein product is CASSGQGRGRPQYF.

This clone was observed at least ten times. The chain carries TRBV25-1 and TRBJ1-2, with D perhaps TRBD1 (6 bases). Germline V gene sequence: CDR1 MGHDK, CDR2 SYGVNS. CDR3 length equals 16 residues. V was shortened by 5 bases and J by 4 bases, with 20 bases between the two germline ends. As DNA, the CDR3 is TGTGCCAGCAGTATGGACAGTTCGTCGTCCTCCTATGGCTACACCTTC. Translated: CASSMDSSSSSYGYTF.

This clone was counted only a few times. The chain links TRBV5-1 to TRBJ2-1, with D uncertain. This CDR3 has 13 amino acids. Germline assignment: CDR1 SGHRS and CDR2 YFSETQ. The V end was cut by 0 bases, the J end by 5 bases, with 6 bases between. CDR3 sequence reads: CASSLELHNEQFF. DNA for the CDR3: TGCGCCAGCAGCTTGGAGTTGCACAATGAGCAGTTCTTC.

The chain joins TRBV10-1 to TRBJ2-3; 9 nucleotides align to TRBD2. This CDR3 is built from 16 residues. V dropped 0 bases and J dropped 4; count of bases not matched to a gene: 5. The V gene's germline CDR1 is WNHNN and CDR2 SYGVQD (reference sequence). The CDR3 region has the DNA TGCGCCAGCAGTGAGTCGATAGGCGGGGGGGCAGATACGCAGTATTTT. This gives the protein CASSESIGGGADTQYF.

The rearrangement links TRBV14 to TRBJ2-7, with 8 bases that match TRBD1. This CDR3 has 16 residues. Germline CDR1 reads SGHDN; CDR2 reads FVKESK. V lost 3 bases, J lost 1 base, and 8 bases stayed unmatched. Here the CDR3 reads CASSHGYRDRSYEQYF. CDR3 DNA sequence: TGTGCCAGCAGCCATGGTTACCGGGACAGGTCCTACGAGCAGTACTTC.

The chain carries TRBV7-2 and TRBJ2-5; TRBD1 or TRBD2 may be the D gene (5 bases each). Germline assignment: CDR1 SGHTA and CDR2 FQGNSA. The CDR3 covers 14 residues. V lost 4 bases, J lost 3 bases, and 12 bases lay in between. The CDR3 DNA reads TGTGCCAGCAGCTCCCGGGACCATAAAGAGACCCAGTACTTC. This sequence encodes CASSSRDHKETQYF.

The chain has TRBV5-4 and TRBJ1-1; tentatively, D is TRBD1 (5 bases). The CDR3 consists of 16 residues. Trimming took off 2 bases at V and 1 base at J, with 15 bases between the two ends. From germline, CDR1 is SGHNT and CDR2 YYREEE (reference sequence). The CDR3 DNA reads TGTGCCAGCAGCTTCAGCCAAGGGGTGGGGAACACTGAAGCTTTCTTT. Protein product: CASSFSQGVGNTEAFF. Looking up the rest from reference TRBV5-4 and TRBJ1-1 gives the full variable domain: ETGVTQSPTHLIKTRGQQVTLRCSSQSGHNTVSWYQQALGQGPQFIFQYYREEENGRGNFPPRFSGLQFPNYSSELNVNALELDDSALYLCASSFSQGVGNTEAFFGQGTRLTVV.

To note about this clone: Compared with germline, one end of the junction differs, possibly owing to a read error. The chain has TRBV7-7 and TRBJ2-1, with unresolved D. CDR1 and CDR2 (germline): SSHAT, FNYEAQ (reference sequence). This CDR3 comprises 14 residues. The CDR3 nucleotides are TGTGCTAGCAGCTTAACGGTCGGGTACAATGAGCAGTTCTTC. Its protein product is CASSLTVGYNEQFF.

This clone has just a few counts. The rearrangement joins TRBV4-1 to TRBJ2-3; D might be TRBD1 or TRBD2, each matching 5 bases. Trimming cost V 4 bases and J 5 bases, with 19 bases left between them. The CDR3 covers 16 residues. Germline V CDR1 and CDR2: MGHRA, YSYEKL. The CDR3 loop reads CASSLTGTAGRDTQYF. The CDR3, as DNA: TGCGCCAGCAGCCTTACCGGGACCGCGGGCCGAGATACGCAGTATTTT.

This clone was counted a few times. This chain joins TRBV29-1 and TRBJ1-4; 8 bases agree with TRBD1. This CDR3 is built from 17 residues. CDR1 is SQVTM, CDR2 ANQGSEA, per germline. V trimming: 1 base; J trimming: 3 bases; junction bases outside the gene matches: 10. This CDR3 is CSVEAGQGAPANEKLFF. DNA of the CDR3: TGCAGCGTTGAAGCCGGGCAGGGGGCCCCGGCTAATGAAAAACTGTTTTTT.

The chain combines TRBV11-2 with TRBJ2-1, with D unclear. The length of the CDR3 is 13 residues. The V gene lost 0 bases and the J gene lost 10 bases, with 10 bases spanning the gap. Germline V gene lookup returns CDR1 SGHAT and CDR2 FQNNGV. The CDR3 DNA reads as TGTGCCAGCAGCTTAGAGGAGCGAAGCGAGCAGTTCTTC. Encoded protein: CASSLEERSEQFF.

The chain employs TRBV6-6 and TRBJ1-4; the D gene is possibly TRBD1 (6 bases). This CDR3 has 14 amino acids. V lost 2 bases and J lost 7, with 11 bases in between. Germline V gene data show CDR1 as MNHNY and CDR2 as SVGAGI (reference sequence). The CDR3 sequence is CASSYQGLGEKLFF. In nucleotides, the CDR3 is TGTGCCAGCAGTTACCAGGGGCTGGGTGAAAAACTGTTTTTT.

The chain links TRBV2 to TRBJ2-7, with D possibly matching TRBD1 (6 bases). This CDR3 has 15 residues. The germline V gene encodes CDR1 SNHLY and CDR2 FYNNEI. The germline V and J ends were trimmed by 5 bases and 0 bases, with 14 bases remaining between them. The DNA of the CDR3 is TGTGCCAGCAGTCCTAGCTGGGGGCACTCCTACGAGCAGTACTTC. This codes for CASSPSWGHSYEQYF.

This clone was observed a few times. The CDR3 spells CAWSTGQGVDGYTF. The CDR3 nucleotides are TGTGCCTGGAGTACTGGGCAGGGGGTAGATGGCTACACCTTC. The chain links TRBV30 to TRBJ1-2; 7 bases fit TRBD1. The germline gives CDR1 GTSNPN, CDR2 SVGIG (reference sequence). The CDR3 sequence is 14 residues long. V was pared by 2 bases and J by 6 bases, with 9 bases of the junction left unmatched.

V and J are TRBV7-2 and TRBJ1-5, with D possibly TRBD1 on 5 matching bases. Per the germline V gene, CDR1 is SGHTA and CDR2 is FQGNSA. The CDR3 loop spans 17 amino acids. V lost 6 bases to trimming and J lost 6 bases, with 24 bases between them. This chain's CDR3 is CASRQNVNGGGGQPQHF. The CDR3 DNA is TGTGCCAGCAGACAAAATGTGAATGGGGGAGGCGGTCAGCCCCAGCATTTT.

This clone came up a few times. The CDR3 region is CASSRNRGDQPQHF. The CDR3 bases are TGTGCCAGCAGCCGGAACAGGGGGGATCAGCCCCAGCATTTT. The rearrangement uses TRBV7-2 and TRBJ1-5; 8 bases align to TRBD1. The CDR3 sequence is 14 residues long. Losses at the gene ends were 5 bases for V and 5 bases for J; bases not matched to a gene: 5. Germline assignment: CDR1 SGHTA and CDR2 FQGNSA.

The chain carries TRBV6-6 and TRBJ2-5, with D possibly matching TRBD2 (5 bases). Germline lookup yields CDR1 MNHNY and CDR2 SVGAGI (reference sequence). The CDR3 loop spans 13 amino acids. V was shortened by 6 bases and J by 3 bases, with 11 bases between the two germline ends. The CDR3 spells CASRRSVEETQYF. The CDR3 nucleotides are TGTGCCAGCAGGCGTAGCGTGGAAGAGACCCAGTACTTC.

The chain couples TRBV5-1 to TRBJ2-3; D is possibly TRBD1 (7 bases). There are 15 residues in the CDR3. Between the trimmed V and J ends, which lost 2 bases and 3 bases, there was a span of 13 bases. Germline V gene data show CDR1 as SGHRS and CDR2 as YFSETQ. CDR3 nucleotides: TGCGCCAGCAGCTTTGCGGGACAGCAAACAGATACGCAGTATTTT. Translated: CASSFAGQQTDTQYF.

This chain links TRBV1 with TRBJ1-1; the table gives TRBD1 as D, unverified against the DNA. TRBV1 is given as a pseudogene. The CDR3 consists of 18 residues. CDR3 nucleotides: TGCACCAGCAGCCAAGCAGACAGGGGGAAACACATGAACACTGAAGCTTTCTTT. Its translation: CTSSQADRGKHMNTEAFF.